Shown below are 31 T cell receptor beta chains from a single sample sequenced in a study of a mutant IDH1 vaccine in newly diagnosed glioma. Only in-frame clones appear in the TCRdb table, and some are missing; sequencing was by immunoSEQ multiplex PCR. Found here are approximately 50,000 clones, over 80% of them singletons; the top ten hold 1.4%. The antigens for these receptors are not known. This sample's time point: week 23, last vaccination. A single vaccine dose contained 300 ug of mutant IDH1 20-mer peptide, and topical imiquimod was used with it. Sequenced here: PBMCs, sampled from a glioma patient whose treatment included an IDH1 peptide vaccine. The source of these receptors is a middle-aged man with glioma.

V gene TRBV4-3 combines with J gene TRBJ2-1; D tentatively reads TRBD1 or TRBD2 (5 bases each). This CDR3 spans 15 amino acids. The germline V gene encodes CDR1 LGHNA and CDR2 YSLEER. The ends were cut back, 4 bases at V and 5 bases at J, with 15 bases in the middle. The CDR3 DNA reads as TGCGCCAGCAGCCCACGGGTGGGGGACCACAATGAGCAGTTCTTC. Translation gives CASSPRVGDHNEQFF.

This chain uses TRBV9 with TRBJ2-1, with D possibly TRBD1 on 6 matching bases. The germline gives CDR1 SGDLS, CDR2 YYNGEE. There are 15 residues in the CDR3. The V end was cut by 5 bases, the J end by 8 bases, with 20 bases between. The CDR3 here is CASSAAPPRGDEQFF. CDR3 coding DNA: TGTGCCAGCAGTGCAGCCCCCCCCAGGGGCGATGAGCAGTTCTTC.

The J gene is TRBJ1-2, the V gene TRBV7-3; the match to TRBD1 covers 8 bases. This CDR3 spans 14 amino acids. Germline CDR1 SGHTA, CDR2 FQGTGA. The V gene end was trimmed by 2 bases and the J gene end by 8 bases; junction bases not matched to a gene: 7. The CDR3 nucleotides are TGTGCCAGCAGCTTAGATGACAGGGGAGGGGGCTACACCTTC. Amino acid sequence: CASSLDDRGGGYTF.

This clone was picked up a small number of times. The chain uses TRBV10-3 and TRBJ2-7; D gene ambiguous. Looked up from germline, CDR1 is ENHRY and CDR2 is SYGVKD. V was cut by 2 bases and J by 9 bases, with 14 bases left in between. The CDR3 contains 13 residues. The chain's CDR3 is CAISEPKSTVQYF. CDR3 in DNA: TGTGCCATCAGTGAGCCTAAGTCTACGGTGCAGTACTTC.

This clone was seen only once. The genes are TRBV27 and TRBJ2-7; no definite D call. Looked up from germline, CDR1 is MNHEY and CDR2 is SMNVEV (reference sequence). CDR3 length: 12 residues. V lost 4 bases to trimming and J lost 1 base, with 5 bases between them. The CDR3 DNA sequence: TGTGCCAGCAGTTCCGTTTCCTACGAGCAGTACTTC. Its translation is CASSSVSYEQYF.

The rearrangement uses TRBV6-6 and TRBJ2-7; D uncertain. Trimming removed 5 bases at V and 5 bases at J, with 13 bases between. The CDR3 has 13 amino acids. Germline lookup yields CDR1 MNHNY and CDR2 SVGAGI (reference sequence). The CDR3 DNA follows: TGTGCCAGCAGTAGGCAGGCATACCACGAGCAGTACTTC. This translates into CASSRQAYHEQYF.

The chain carries TRBV18 and TRBJ1-2; 9 bases match TRBD1. V lost 5 bases, J lost 8 bases, and 9 bases stayed unmatched. CDR1 is KGHSH and CDR2 is LQKENI in the germline V gene. The CDR3 spans 14 residues. CDR3 amino acids: CASSGGQGLEGYTF. In nucleotides, the CDR3 is TGTGCCAGCTCAGGGGGACAGGGACTGGAAGGCTACACCTTC.

The gene calls are TRBV2 and TRBJ2-4; D is unclear. Looked up from germline, CDR1 is SNHLY and CDR2 is FYNNEI. This CDR3 has 14 amino acids. Deletions cut 7 bases from V and 2 bases from J, with 12 bases between. Here the CDR3 reads CASTPVDTKNIQYF. Here the CDR3 DNA reads TGTGCCAGCACCCCAGTAGACACCAAAAACATTCAGTACTTC.

The genes are TRBV5-1 and TRBJ2-3; weak D call: TRBD1 (5 bases). V dropped 4 bases and J dropped 3 bases, with 9 bases sitting between them. The CDR3 length is 13 residues. Germline V lookup: CDR1 SGHRS, CDR2 YFSETQ. The CDR3: CASSLDTTDTQYF. Here the CDR3 DNA reads TGCGCCAGCAGCCTGGACACTACAGATACGCAGTATTTT.

The V gene is TRBV19, the J gene TRBJ2-1; 8 nucleotides align to TRBD1. Per the germline V gene, CDR1 is LNHDA and CDR2 is SQIVND (reference sequence). The CDR3 loop spans 13 amino acids. Trimming cost V 6 bases and J 15 bases; bases outside gene matches: 13. CDR3: CASSPGTGMWSFF. CDR3 coding DNA: TGTGCCAGTAGCCCAGGGACAGGTATGTGGTCGTTCTTC. The complete variable domain, with remaining parts taken from reference TRBV19 and TRBJ2-1, reads DGGITQSPKYLFRKEGQNVTLSCEQNLNHDAMYWYRQDPGQGLRLIYYSQIVNDFQKGDIAEGYSVSREKKESFPLTVTSAQKNPTAFYLCASSPGTGMWSFFGPGTRLTVL.

The chain uses TRBV6-4 and TRBJ1-1; 10 positions match TRBD1. J gave up 6 bases and V 6 bases, and 4 bases lay outside the gene matches. CDR3 length equals 13 residues. CDR1 is MRHNA and CDR2 is SNTAGT in the germline V gene. CDR3 in DNA: TGTGCCAGCAGCCGGGACAGGGGTTCTGAAGCTTTCTTT. This sequence encodes CASSRDRGSEAFF.

In nucleotides, the CDR3 is TGTGCCAGCAGCGAATTCTCCATAAACAATGAGCAGTTCTTC. Its translation: CASSEFSINNEQFF. J is TRBJ2-1 and V is TRBV5-4; D is undetermined. CDR1 SGHNT and CDR2 YYREEE come from the germline V gene (reference sequence). The CDR3 is 14 residues long. The V gene lost 4 bases and the J gene lost 5 bases, with 13 bases spanning the gap.

The gene calls are TRBV9 and TRBJ2-7, with TRBD2 identical over 7 bases. There are 15 residues in the CDR3. CDR1 is SGDLS, CDR2 YYNGEE, per germline. The ends lost 4 bases at V and 0 bases at J; junction bases unmatched: 7. The CDR3 reads CASSILAEASYEQYF. CDR3 nucleotides: TGTGCCAGCAGCATCCTAGCGGAGGCCTCCTACGAGCAGTACTTC. The whole variable domain, remainder taken from reference TRBV9 and TRBJ2-7, is DSGVTQTPKHLITATGQRVTLRCSPRSGDLSVYWYQQSLDQGLQFLIQYYNGEERAKGNILERFSAQQFPDLHSELNLSSLELGDSALYFCASSILAEASYEQYFGPGTRLTVT.

This rearrangement joins TRBV14 to TRBJ1-1, with D maybe TRBD1 (6 bases). Germline V gene lookup returns CDR1 SGHDN and CDR2 FVKESK. The CDR3 extends over 14 amino acids. V lost 1 base and J lost 7, with 13 bases in between. CDR3 coding DNA: TGTGCCAGCAGCCAAGGCAGGGGCTGGGGTGAAGCTTTCTTT. It is translated as CASSQGRGWGEAFF.

The chain recombines TRBV2 with TRBJ2-2; possibly TRBD2 for D (6 bases). This CDR3 region has 14 residues. Germline V lookup: CDR1 SNHLY, CDR2 FYNNEI. V lost 4 bases and J 6 bases, leaving 12 bases between the germline ends. CDR3 bases: TGTGCCAGCAGTGTGCTTGGAGGGGCCGGGGAGCTGTTTTTT. It encodes CASSVLGGAGELFF.

This chain connects TRBV7-3 to TRBJ2-7; D is unresolved. Per germline, CDR1 SGHTA and CDR2 FQGTGA. This CDR3 has 14 residues. The V and J ends lost 2 bases and 1 base respectively, with 9 bases between them. In DNA, the CDR3 is TGTGCCAGCAGCTTATTGGCTAGTTCCTACGAGCAGTACTTC. Residues: CASSLLASSYEQYF. Complete variable domain (other parts from reference TRBV7-3 and TRBJ2-7): GAGVSQTPSNKVTEKGKYVELRCDPISGHTALYWYRQSLGQGPEFLIYFQGTGAADDSGLPNDRFFAVRPEGSVSTLKIQRTERGDSAVYLCASSLLASSYEQYFGPGTRLTVT.

The chain has TRBV29-1 and TRBJ2-2; D is possibly TRBD1 or TRBD2 (5 bases each). The germline V and J ends were trimmed by 4 bases and 4 bases, with 13 bases remaining between them. The CDR3 is 14 residues long. Germline V gene lookup returns CDR1 SQVTM and CDR2 ANQGSEA. CDR3 nucleotide sequence: TGCAGCGTTGCCCTCGGGGCGGGCACCGGGGAGCTGTTTTTT. It codes for CSVALGAGTGELFF.

The chain combines TRBV9 with TRBJ1-1; the match to TRBD1 covers 9 bases. Germline CDR1 SGDLS, CDR2 YYNGEE. V lost 4 bases, J lost 3 bases, and 13 bases stayed unmatched. The CDR3 contains 17 residues. In nucleotides, the CDR3 is TGTGCCAGCAGCTTGACTGGAGGACAGGGGCTCGACACTGAAGCTTTCTTT. Its protein product is CASSLTGGQGLDTEAFF.

J is TRBJ2-5 and V is TRBV12-5; 8 bases fit TRBD1. The germline gives CDR1 LGHNT, CDR2 FRNRAP. Trimming at V came to 1 base and at J to 3 bases, leaving 10 bases not matched to a gene. There are 17 residues in the CDR3. The CDR3 region is CASGLASYTGGKETQYF. The CDR3 coding sequence is TGTGCTAGTGGTTTGGCTAGTTACACAGGGGGTAAAGAGACCCAGTACTTC.

CDR3 in amino acids: CASSPSGISYEQYF. The CDR3 nucleotides read TGTGCCAGCAGCCCTAGCGGGATCTCCTACGAGCAGTACTTC. J is TRBJ2-7 and V is TRBV7-9; 9 nucleotides match TRBD2. The germline CDR1 and CDR2 sequences are SEHNR and FQNEAQ (reference sequence). The trim removed 5 bases at V and 0 bases at J, leaving 2 bases unmatched. There are 14 residues in the CDR3.

V gene TRBV6-1 combines with J gene TRBJ1-1; no clear D gene. This CDR3 comprises 12 residues. V dropped 7 bases and J dropped 0 bases, with 6 bases sitting between them. Germline loops: CDR1 MNHNS, CDR2 SASEGT. The DNA for the CDR3 is TGTGCCAGCACCGTAATGAACACTGAAGCTTTCTTT. Translated: CASTVMNTEAFF.

This clone was observed a single time. The chain employs TRBV9 and TRBJ2-7; D possibly matches TRBD1 or TRBD2 (5 bases each). This CDR3 has 15 amino acids. V lost 3 bases and J 2 bases, leaving 15 bases between the germline ends. The germline CDR1 and CDR2 sequences are SGDLS and YYNGEE. CDR3 loop: CASSAPAGGTYEQYF. The CDR3 DNA reads as TGTGCCAGCAGCGCCCCAGCTGGGGGAACCTACGAGCAGTACTTC.

The chain uses TRBV7-8 and TRBJ2-5, with 8 bases that match TRBD2. The germline gives CDR1 SGHVS, CDR2 FQNEAQ. CDR3 length: 16 amino acids. Losses at the gene ends were 5 bases for V and 4 bases for J; bases not matched to a gene: 12. CDR3 sequence reads: CASSPNSGNGAETQYF. The CDR3 region has the DNA TGTGCCAGCAGCCCAAATAGCGGGAACGGAGCAGAGACCCAGTACTTC.

This sequence joins TRBV6-5 and TRBJ1-5; 7 bases match TRBD1. Germline V gives CDR1 MNHEY, CDR2 SVGAGI. The CDR3 is made up of 14 amino acids. J gave up 7 bases and V 6 bases, and 9 bases lay outside the gene matches. CDR3 sequence (DNA): TGTGCCAGCAGATTCAGGGGGATGGGGCAGCCCCAGCATTTT. This gives the protein CASRFRGMGQPQHF.

The chain joins TRBV5-6 to TRBJ2-3; D remains unclear. CDR1 and CDR2 (germline): SGHDT, YYEEEE. Deletions cut 2 bases from V and 5 bases from J, with 12 bases between. This CDR3 is built from 14 residues. CDR3 in amino acids: CASSLLLVGDTQYF. CDR3 in DNA: TGTGCCAGCAGCTTATTGTTAGTTGGAGATACGCAGTATTTT.

V gene TRBV7-8 combines with J gene TRBJ2-1; D unresolved. Per the germline V gene, CDR1 is SGHVS and CDR2 is FQNEAQ. V gave up 1 base and J gave up 10 bases, with 14 bases separating them. The CDR3 sequence is 14 residues long. The CDR3 reads CASSLEGSQAEQFF. DNA for the CDR3: TGTGCCAGCAGCTTAGAAGGGTCGCAAGCAGAGCAGTTCTTC.

The gene calls are TRBV5-1 and TRBJ2-5, with D maybe TRBD2 (5 bases). Germline assignment: CDR1 SGHRS and CDR2 YFSETQ. CDR3 length: 14 amino acids. V was clipped by 6 bases and J by 5 bases, with 17 bases between them. The CDR3 region is CASKGRYGRETQYF. The CDR3 coding sequence is TGCGCCAGCAAAGGGAGATATGGCCGGGAGACCCAGTACTTC.

The rearrangement links TRBV7-3 to TRBJ2-5; the match to TRBD1 covers 12 bases. The CDR3 is 18 amino acids. With 4 bases clipped from V and 4 bases from J, the junction kept 13 bases outside the gene matches. Germline CDR1 and CDR2: SGHTA and FQGTGA. This CDR3 reads CASSCIKWRDRGLETQYF. The DNA for the CDR3 is TGTGCCAGCAGCTGTATTAAATGGAGGGACAGGGGGCTAGAGACCCAGTACTTC.

The rearrangement joins TRBV6-5 to TRBJ1-1; no clear D gene. The CDR3 spans 14 residues. V was clipped by 6 bases and J by 5 bases, with 16 bases between them. Germline loops: CDR1 MNHEY, CDR2 SVGAGI. CDR3 sequence: CASSPPEEGTEAFF. CDR3 DNA: TGTGCCAGCAGCCCACCCGAGGAGGGAACTGAAGCTTTCTTT.

This rearrangement joins TRBV9 to TRBJ1-1; D is unclear. The V and J ends lost 4 bases and 1 base respectively, with 11 bases between them. Germline V gives CDR1 SGDLS, CDR2 YYNGEE. The CDR3 runs 14 residues. The CDR3 region is CASSPRVWNTEAFF. DNA of the CDR3: TGTGCCAGCAGCCCCCGGGTTTGGAACACTGAAGCTTTCTTT. Full variable domain (outside the CDR3, taken from reference TRBV9 and TRBJ1-1): DSGVTQTPKHLITATGQRVTLRCSPRSGDLSVYWYQQSLDQGLQFLIQYYNGEERAKGNILERFSAQQFPDLHSELNLSSLELGDSALYFCASSPRVWNTEAFFGQGTRLTVV.

The rearrangement joins TRBV5-1 to TRBJ2-7, with TRBD2 identical over 9 bases. V shed 5 bases and J 1 base; nucleotides not matched to a gene: 7. This CDR3 is 15 amino acids long. Per germline, CDR1 SGHRS and CDR2 YFSETQ. The CDR3 nucleotides read TGCGCCAGCAGGATTAGCGGGAGACCGTCCTACGAGCAGTACTTC. It codes for CASRISGRPSYEQYF.